Sequencing of this T cell receptor beta chain was carried out in a study of blood T cell repertoires in COVID-19. Study at large: Researchers got acute and convalescent COVID-19 samples from the United States, Italy and Spain. PBMCs, B-cell-depleted T cells, or T cells were the source of the cDNA or gDNA that made up the material.

Per the original data handling: Counts of nucleated cells, estimated from reference gene primer amplification, were obtained. Profiling relied on immunoSEQ multiplex PCR, and the TCRdb table lists in-frame clones only, not all of them. The DNA gave D and trimming, while V, J and clone size come from that table. The sample has some 89,000 clones, approximately 81% seen once; the top ten hold about 4.1%. This CDR3 is 17 amino acids long. CDR1 and CDR2 (germline): MNHEY, SVGEGT. J was trimmed by 2 bases and V by 6 bases; bases with no gene match: 12. Material: peripheral blood. The rearrangement links TRBV6-2 or TRBV6-3 to TRBJ2-7; 11 positions match TRBD1. This TCR was sampled from a man aged 55 to 70 with acute or convalescent COVID-19. The CDR3 region has the DNA TGTGCCAGCAGCGCCTACCGGGACAGGGGGATCGCCTACGAGCAGTACTTC. Translating it yields CASSAYRDRGIAYEQYF.